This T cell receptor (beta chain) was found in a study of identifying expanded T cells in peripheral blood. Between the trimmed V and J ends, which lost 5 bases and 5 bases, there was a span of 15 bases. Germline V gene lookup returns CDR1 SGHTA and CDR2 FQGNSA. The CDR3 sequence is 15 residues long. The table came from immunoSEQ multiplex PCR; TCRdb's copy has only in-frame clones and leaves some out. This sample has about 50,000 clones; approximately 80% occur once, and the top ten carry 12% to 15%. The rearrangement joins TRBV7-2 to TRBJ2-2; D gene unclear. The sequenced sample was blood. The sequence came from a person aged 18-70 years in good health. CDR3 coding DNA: TGTGCCAGCAGCCTACAAGGGTTCGCAACCGGGGAGCTGTTTTTT. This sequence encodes CASSLQGFATGELFF.